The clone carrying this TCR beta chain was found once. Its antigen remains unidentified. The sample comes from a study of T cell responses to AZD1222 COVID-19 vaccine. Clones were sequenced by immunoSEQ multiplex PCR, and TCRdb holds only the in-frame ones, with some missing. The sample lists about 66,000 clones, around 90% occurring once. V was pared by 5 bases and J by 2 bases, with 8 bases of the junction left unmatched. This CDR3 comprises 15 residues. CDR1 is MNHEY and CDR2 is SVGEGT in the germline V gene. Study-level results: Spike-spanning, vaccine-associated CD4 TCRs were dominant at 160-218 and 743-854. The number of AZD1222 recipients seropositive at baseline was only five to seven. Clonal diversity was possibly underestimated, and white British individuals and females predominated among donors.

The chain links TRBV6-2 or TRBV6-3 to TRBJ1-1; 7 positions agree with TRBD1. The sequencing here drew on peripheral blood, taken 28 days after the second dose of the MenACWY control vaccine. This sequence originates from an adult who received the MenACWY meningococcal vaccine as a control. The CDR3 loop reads CASSPLGQVNTEAFF. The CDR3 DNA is TGTGCCAGCAGTCCACTCGGACAGGTCAACACTGAAGCTTTCTTT.